These 3 T cell receptor beta chains came from one sample sequenced in a study of T cells in Graves' hyperthyroidism and ophthalmopathy. The investigators amplified TCR beta CDR3 regions from RNA transcripts. An initial round of RT-PCR targeting the TCR CDR3 relied on the HTBI primer set. TCRdb used MiXCR to reprocess the multiplex PCR reads, holding one entry per CDR3 protein. The repertoire holds under 500,000 distinct CDR3 sequences, with over 11% as singletons. The specimen was blood. All receptors come from a middle-aged man with Graves' ophthalmopathy.

Concerning this clonotype itself: A much larger clone differs by one base, so this may be a read error. V usage is TRBV10-1 and J usage is TRBJ2-7, with D maybe TRBD2 (6 bases). Trimming removed 3 bases from V and 7 bases from J, with 13 bases in between. Germline V gives CDR1 WNHNN, CDR2 SYGVQD (reference sequence). The CDR3 spans 13 residues. CDR3 bases: TGCGCCAGCAGTGAATCATCGAGCGGGGAGCAGTACTTC. As protein: CASSESSSGEQYF.

Ten or more counts support this clonotype. The CDR3 nucleotides read TGCGCCAGCAGCTTGGCCGGGCCGGACACAGATACGCAGTATTTT. Encoded protein: CASSLAGPDTDTQYF. The chain uses TRBV5-1 and TRBJ2-3; no clear D. The V end lost 0 bases, the J end lost 2 bases, and 10 bases lay between the germline ends. Germline CDR1 is SGHRS and CDR2 is YFSETQ. The length of the CDR3 is 15 residues. The variable domain in full, completed from reference TRBV5-1 and TRBJ2-3, reads KAGVTQTPRYLIKTRGQQVTLSCSPISGHRSVSWYQQTPGQGLQFLFEYFSETQRNKGNFPGRFSGRQFSNSRSEMNVSTLELGDSALYLCASSLAGPDTDTQYFGPGTRLTVL.

This clonotype was seen only a few times. The rearrangement uses TRBV15 and TRBJ2-6, with 8 positions matching TRBD1. The length of the CDR3 is 19 residues. The ends lost 0 bases at V and 2 bases at J; junction bases unmatched: 9. CDR1 is LNHNV and CDR2 is YYDKDF in the germline V gene (reference sequence). The CDR3 DNA reads TGTGCCACCAGCAGAGATGGGATTGGACAGGGAGCTGGGGCCAACGTCCTGACTTTC. It yields the protein CATSRDGIGQGAGANVLTF.